These 10 T cell receptor beta chains were all obtained from the same sample, sequenced in a study of PD-L1 blockade in urothelial cancer. Sequenced by immunoSEQ multiplex PCR; TCRdb stores in-frame clones only, minus some. The repertoire holds around 100,000 clones, with over 75% as singletons. The sample consisted of PBMCs, taken around atezolizumab (anti-PD-L1) treatment. These receptors all come from a man over 45 with urothelial cancer.

The CDR3 coding sequence is TGTGCCAGCTCACAAAACTTACAAGAGACCCAGTACTTC. It encodes CASSQNLQETQYF. V and J are TRBV18 and TRBJ2-5, with D unresolved. This CDR3 comprises 13 residues. Between the trimmed V and J ends, which lost 4 bases and 2 bases, there was a span of 8 bases. CDR1 and CDR2 from the germline V gene are KGHSH and LQKENI.

The chain has TRBV11-2 and TRBJ2-1; weak D call: TRBD2 (7 bases). The germline V and J ends were trimmed by 6 bases and 6 bases, with 21 bases remaining between them. This CDR3 is 16 amino acids long. CDR1 is SGHAT and CDR2 is FQNNGV in the germline V gene. The CDR3 DNA follows: TGTGCCAGCAGGCAAGGGGGGGCAGGGATGGGCAATGAGCAGTTCTTC. Protein product: CASRQGGAGMGNEQFF.

This clone was seen a single time. CDR3 residues: CASSIGTAYTF. CDR3 in DNA: TGTGCCAGTAGTATTGGGACAGCGTACACCTTC. V is TRBV19 and J is TRBJ1-2; 7 nucleotides agree with TRBD1. V shed 3 bases, J shed 11 bases, and the junction held 3 bases outside the gene matches. CDR3 length equals 11 residues. CDR1 is LNHDA, CDR2 SQIVND, per germline (reference sequence).

This chain connects TRBV5-4 to TRBJ1-3, with 7 bases fitting TRBD1. J lost 8 bases, V lost 5 bases, and 7 bases had no gene match. The CDR3 spans 13 residues. Looked up from germline, CDR1 is SGHNT and CDR2 is YYREEE (reference sequence). The chain's CDR3 is CASSSGQSDTIYF. The CDR3, as DNA: TGTGCCAGCAGTTCGGGACAGTCGGACACCATATATTTT.

This clone was seen a single time. The rearrangement uses TRBV2 and TRBJ1-5; TRBD1 agrees at 8 bases. V gave up 2 bases and J gave up 4 bases; unmatched junction bases: 10. Germline V gene data show CDR1 as SNHLY and CDR2 as FYNNEI. There are 17 residues in the CDR3. CDR3 DNA sequence: TGTGCCAGCAGTGAAAACAGGGGGAGGTCTTGGAATCAGCCCCAGCATTTT. Its translation is CASSENRGRSWNQPQHF. The variable domain in full, with the rest retrieved from reference TRBV2 and TRBJ1-5, is EPEVTQTPSHQVTQMGQEVILRCVPISNHLYFYWYRQILGQKVEFLVSFYNNEISEKSEIFDDQFSVERPDGSNFTLKIRSTKLEDSAMYFCASSENRGRSWNQPQHFGDGTRLSIL.

The V and J genes are TRBV5-1 and TRBJ2-5, with D maybe TRBD1 (6 bases). V lost 0 bases to trimming and J lost 0 bases, with 18 bases between them. Germline V gives CDR1 SGHRS, CDR2 YFSETQ. The CDR3 loop spans 18 amino acids. CDR3 DNA: TGCGCCAGCAGCTTGGCCCCGGCAGGGGCCGTATACCAAGAGACCCAGTACTTC. The encoded protein is CASSLAPAGAVYQETQYF.

The chain uses TRBV7-6 and TRBJ1-4; D call uncertain. V was shortened by 5 bases and J by 8 bases, with 18 bases between the two germline ends. The CDR3 is made up of 15 amino acids. In germline, CDR1 is SGHVS, CDR2 FNYEAQ. The CDR3 coding sequence is TGTGCCAGCAGCCGTCAAGAAGGGAGTGGGGAAAAACTGTTTTTT. Amino acids: CASSRQEGSGEKLFF.

The V gene is TRBV10-3, the J gene TRBJ1-4; D ambiguous. Germline V gene data show CDR1 as ENHRY and CDR2 as SYGVKD. The CDR3 runs 13 residues. V lost 2 bases, J lost 5 bases, and 6 bases lay in between. The CDR3 region has the DNA TGTGCCATCAGTGAGGGCCCCAATGAAAAACTGTTTTTT. It is translated as CAISEGPNEKLFF.

The chain has TRBV5-1 and TRBJ2-7; 9 bases fit TRBD2. The CDR3 spans 15 residues. The germline gives CDR1 SGHRS, CDR2 YFSETQ. V lost 0 bases to trimming and J lost 2 bases; unmatched junction nucleotides: 3. In nucleotides, the CDR3 is TGCGCCAGCAGCTTGGTAGCGGGGGAAACCTACGAGCAGTACTTC. Residues: CASSLVAGETYEQYF.

The chain is built from TRBV10-3 and TRBJ1-1, with D possibly matching TRBD1 (5 bases). The CDR3 has 13 amino acids. Trimming removed 6 bases at V and 2 bases at J, with 10 bases between. The germline V gene encodes CDR1 ENHRY and CDR2 SYGVKD. The CDR3 DNA reads as TGTGCCATCAGGGACACCAGCAACACTGAAGCTTTCTTT. Translating it yields CAIRDTSNTEAFF.